Sequencing of this T cell receptor (beta chain) was carried out in a study of blood T cell repertoires in COVID-19. Overall study context: There were acute and convalescent COVID-19 samples, and they came from the United States, Italy and Spain. The analysed material was cDNA or gDNA that came from T cells, B-cell-depleted T cells, or PBMCs.

Per the authors' pipeline: Reference gene primer amplification gave nucleated cell count estimates. Generated by immunoSEQ multiplex PCR, the TCRdb table keeps only in-frame clones and is missing some. V, J and clone size derive from that table, while D and trimming were established from the DNA sequence. The sample has about 220,000 clones; 80% to 85% are singletons. Germline V gene data show CDR1 as MDHEN and CDR2 as SYDVKM. Unmatched junction bases numbered 10, after V lost 2 bases and J lost 0 bases. This CDR3 contains 19 residues. The sequence came from a woman in her 30s who had recovered from COVID-19. The sequenced material came from peripheral blood. The chain has TRBV28 and TRBJ1-3, with 10 nucleotides matching TRBD1. The chain's CDR3 is CASSLGIGDRGFSGNTIYF. CDR3 DNA: TGTGCCAGCAGTTTAGGCATTGGGGACAGGGGATTCTCTGGAAACACCATATATTTT.